This TCR beta chain was recovered during a study of blood T cell repertoires in COVID-19. About the study: The samples span acute and convalescent COVID-19 from the United States, Italy and Spain. Sources were T cells, B-cell-depleted T cells, or PBMCs; the material itself was cDNA or gDNA.

Germline V gene lookup returns CDR1 SGHVS and CDR2 FQNEAQ. The CDR3 has 14 residues. The V segment lost 5 bases and the J segment 10 bases; nucleotides outside the gene matches: 7. As processed by the authors: Nucleated cell counts were estimated from reference gene primer amplification. Sequenced by immunoSEQ multiplex PCR; TCRdb stores in-frame clones only, minus some. V, J and clone size derive from that table, while D and trimming were established from the DNA sequence. This table has some 100,000 clones, around 90% appearing once. The specimen was peripheral blood. The V call is TRBV7-8, the J call TRBJ1-6; TRBD1 agrees at 8 bases. This sequence was found in a human donor with active COVID-19. The donor label of this sample is uncertain. CDR3 DNA sequence: TGTGCCAGCAGCCTTCGACAGGGGCTCTCACCCCTCCACTTT. Its protein product is CASSLRQGLSPLHF.